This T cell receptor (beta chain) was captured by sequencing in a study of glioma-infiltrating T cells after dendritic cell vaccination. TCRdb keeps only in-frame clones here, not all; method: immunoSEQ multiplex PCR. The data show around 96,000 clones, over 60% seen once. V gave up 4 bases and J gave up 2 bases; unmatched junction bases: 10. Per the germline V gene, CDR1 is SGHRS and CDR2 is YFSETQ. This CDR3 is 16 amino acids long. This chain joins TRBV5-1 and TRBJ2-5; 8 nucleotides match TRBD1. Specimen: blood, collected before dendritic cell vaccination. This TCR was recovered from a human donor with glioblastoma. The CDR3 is CASSPWTGWSQETQYF. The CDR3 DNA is TGCGCCAGCAGCCCCTGGACAGGGTGGAGTCAAGAGACCCAGTACTTC. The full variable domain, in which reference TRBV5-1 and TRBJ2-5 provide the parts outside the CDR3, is KAGVTQTPRYLIKTRGQQVTLSCSPISGHRSVSWYQQTPGQGLQFLFEYFSETQRNKGNFPGRFSGRQFSNSRSEMNVSTLELGDSALYLCASSPWTGWSQETQYFGPGTRLLVL.